Sequencing of this T cell receptor beta chain was carried out in a study of T cell responses to AZD1222 COVID-19 vaccine. Comment on this clone: What it binds is unknown.

Study findings and constraints: Recipients of AZD1222 seropositive at baseline numbered only 6 or 7. Reportedly, nearly half of unique spike TCRs recognized epitopes outside B.1.351/B.1.1.7 mutations. Increased Spike-specific TCR breadth and depth were observed after two AZD1222 doses.

The CDR3 sequence is 16 residues long. Germline loops: CDR1 SGHRS, CDR2 YFSETQ. Trimming removed 4 bases at V and 1 base at J, with 17 bases between. The protocol was immunoSEQ multiplex PCR, while the TCRdb copy is restricted to in-frame clones and leaves out a portion. The table lists roughly 100,000 clones, 80% to 90% of them singletons, with around 45% in the top ten. This specimen consisted of peripheral blood, obtained 28 days after the second AZD1222 dose. This rearrangement joins TRBV5-1 to TRBJ2-5; TRBD1 or TRBD2 may be the D gene (7 bases each). The sequence derives from an adult who received the AZD1222 COVID-19 vaccine. The CDR3 is CASSPGGARSQETQYF. The CDR3 coding sequence is TGCGCCAGCAGCCCAGGGGGGGCCAGGAGCCAAGAGACCCAGTACTTC.